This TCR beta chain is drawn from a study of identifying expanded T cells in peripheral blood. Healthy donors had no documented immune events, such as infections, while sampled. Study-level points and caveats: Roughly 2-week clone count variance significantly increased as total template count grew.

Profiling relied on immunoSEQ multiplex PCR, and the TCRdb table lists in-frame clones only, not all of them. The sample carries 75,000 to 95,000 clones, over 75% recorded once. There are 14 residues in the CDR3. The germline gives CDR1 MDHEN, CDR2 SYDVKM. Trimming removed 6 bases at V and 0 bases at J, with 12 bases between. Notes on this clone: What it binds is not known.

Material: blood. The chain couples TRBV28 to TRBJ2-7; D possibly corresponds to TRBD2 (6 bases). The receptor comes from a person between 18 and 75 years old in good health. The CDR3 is CASSSGTFSYEQYF. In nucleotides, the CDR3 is TGTGCCAGCAGCTCCGGGACTTTCTCCTACGAGCAGTACTTC.